These 20 T cell receptor beta chains were all obtained from the same sample, sequenced in a study of blood T cell repertoires in COVID-19. Some clones are missing from TCRdb's copy, which holds only in-frame ones; the method was immunoSEQ multiplex PCR. The sample includes some 200,000 clones, about 88% of them seen just once. Sequencing was done on a sample of peripheral blood. The receptors shown here come from a woman aged 40 to 50 with acute or convalescent COVID-19.

This chain connects TRBV6-5 to TRBJ2-1; D is possibly TRBD2 (7 bases). The germline gives CDR1 MNHEY, CDR2 SVGAGI. V dropped 6 bases and J dropped 15 bases, with 18 bases sitting between them. The CDR3 extends over 12 amino acids. The CDR3 bases are TGTGCCAGCAGCCGCCCTGGAGGGGGGGGGTTCTTC. Translating it yields CASSRPGGGGFF.

This sequence joins TRBV9 and TRBJ1-6; 7 nucleotides agree with TRBD1. Germline lookup yields CDR1 SGDLS and CDR2 YYNGEE. Unmatched junction bases numbered 4, after V lost 4 bases and J lost 6 bases. The CDR3 totals 14 residues. The chain's CDR3 is CASSSTGFNSPLHF. The CDR3 DNA sequence: TGTGCCAGCAGCTCGACAGGGTTTAATTCACCCCTCCACTTT.

The gene calls are TRBV19 and TRBJ1-4; TRBD1 might be the D (5 bases). CDR3 length: 15 residues. Germline assignment: CDR1 LNHDA and CDR2 SQIVND (reference sequence). With 7 bases removed from V and 0 bases from J, the gap between germline ends came to 12 bases. In nucleotides, the CDR3 is TGTGCCAGTACCGATTCGGGGGCAACTAATGAAAAACTGTTTTTT. This translates into CASTDSGATNEKLFF.

This clone was observed a few times. The chain has TRBV19 and TRBJ2-1; 15 bases match TRBD2. Germline CDR1 and CDR2: LNHDA and SQIVND (reference sequence). The length of the CDR3 is 15 residues. The ends lost 6 bases at V and 6 bases at J; junction bases unmatched: 3. Here the CDR3 reads CASRGLAGGSNEQFF. The CDR3 DNA is TGTGCCAGTAGGGGACTAGCGGGGGGCTCCAATGAGCAGTTCTTC.

The table lists this clone with a few counts. This chain connects TRBV29-1 to TRBJ1-1; unclear D gene. CDR1 is SQVTM, CDR2 ANQGSEA, per germline. V shed 3 bases and J shed 4 bases, with 6 bases lying between them. The CDR3 loop spans 11 amino acids. The CDR3 DNA sequence: TGCAGCGTTGACAGAGGCACTGAAGCTTTCTTT. Translation gives CSVDRGTEAFF.

The chain links TRBV15 to TRBJ2-6; 7 bases match TRBD1. The ends lost 3 bases at V and 2 bases at J; junction bases unmatched: 7. CDR3 size: 17 residues. The germline gives CDR1 LNHNV, CDR2 YYDKDF (reference sequence). The CDR3 protein is CATSRTGRRAGANVLTF. The CDR3 DNA sequence: TGTGCCACCAGCAGGACAGGGCGAAGAGCTGGGGCCAACGTCCTGACTTTC.

The chain employs TRBV20-1 and TRBJ2-3, with a tentative D call TRBD2 (6 bases). The CDR3 consists of 16 residues. Germline CDR1 is DFQATT and CDR2 is SNEGSKA (reference sequence). V was cut by 3 bases and J by 0 bases, with 16 bases left in between. CDR3 sequence reads: CSASTAGLASTDTQYF. The CDR3 DNA is TGCAGTGCTAGTACGGCGGGACTCGCTAGCACAGATACGCAGTATTTT.

The chain joins TRBV21-1 to TRBJ2-3; the table's TRBD2 call for D was not verified on the DNA. TRBV21-1 is assigned pseudogene status. This CDR3 has 16 residues. The CDR3 sequence: CASSNTGTSRSDTQYF. In nucleotides, the CDR3 is TGTGCCAGCAGCAATACCGGGACTAGCCGGTCAGATACGCAGTATTTT.

This rearrangement joins TRBV11-2 to TRBJ1-1; tentatively, D is TRBD1 (6 bases). CDR1 SGHAT and CDR2 FQNNGV come from the germline V gene. The CDR3 sequence is 14 residues long. V lost 7 bases, J lost 3 bases, and 15 bases lay in between. This chain's CDR3 is CASNPRGWDTEAFF. In DNA form, the CDR3 reads TGTGCCAGCAACCCAAGGGGGTGGGACACTGAAGCTTTCTTT.

The chain couples TRBV4-1 to TRBJ2-7; 8 bases agree with TRBD1. Trimming took 2 bases from V and 4 from J; bases not matched to a gene: 4. Germline loops: CDR1 MGHRA, CDR2 YSYEKL. The length of the CDR3 is 14 residues. CDR3 region: CASSQWQGAYEQYV. Written as DNA, the CDR3 is TGCGCCAGCAGCCAATGGCAGGGGGCTTACGAGCAGTACGTC.

The chain has TRBV18 and TRBJ1-2; 7 bases are a match to TRBD1. Germline assignment: CDR1 KGHSH and CDR2 LQKENI. The CDR3 consists of 17 residues. Germline trimming cut 5 bases from V and 6 bases from J; bases unmatched to any gene: 18. The CDR3 here is CASSSALQGQAAHGYTF. The CDR3 region has the DNA TGTGCCAGCTCATCGGCTCTCCAAGGACAGGCTGCTCATGGCTACACCTTC.

This rearrangement joins TRBV12-3 or TRBV12-4 to TRBJ1-2; D is unresolved. This CDR3 has 13 amino acids. V was shortened by 7 bases and J by 2 bases, with 11 bases between the two germline ends. The CDR3, as DNA: TGTGCCAGCAAGACGGGGAACAACTATGGCTACACCTTC. Its translation is CASKTGNNYGYTF.

This clone was observed a handful of times. This chain uses TRBV6-5 with TRBJ2-1, with TRBD1 matching over 9 bases. V was pared by 7 bases and J by 3 bases, with 7 bases of the junction left unmatched. Germline CDR1 MNHEY, CDR2 SVGAGI. This CDR3 comprises 15 residues. Here the CDR3 DNA reads TGTGCCAGCAACCCGCGACAGGGGGACTACAATGAGCAGTTCTTC. Translating it yields CASNPRQGDYNEQFF.

The CDR3 nucleotides are TGCGCCAGCAGCTCACTCAGCGACTACAATGAGCAGTTCTTC. Protein: CASSSLSDYNEQFF. The chain carries TRBV5-1 and TRBJ2-1; D is unresolved. The CDR3 runs 14 residues. V shed 3 bases and J shed 3 bases, with 10 bases lying between them. CDR1 and CDR2 from the germline V gene are SGHRS and YFSETQ.

The chain couples TRBV6-2 or TRBV6-3 to TRBJ2-1, with D tentatively TRBD1 (5 bases). The CDR3 extends over 17 amino acids. Germline CDR1 MNHEY, CDR2 SVGEGT. V lost 6 bases and J 7 bases, leaving 25 bases between the germline ends. The CDR3 coding sequence is TGTGCCAGCAGCACACACAGGAAGGTAATTTACAGGAATGAGCAGTTCTTC. Its protein is CASSTHRKVIYRNEQFF.

This chain connects TRBV23-1 to TRBJ2-7; D is perhaps TRBD2 (6 bases). TRBV23-1 is placed among ORFs of uncertain function. V lost 3 bases, J lost 0 bases, and 9 bases lay in between. The CDR3 is 14 residues long. The CDR3 here is CASSHRDCSYEQYV. For the CDR3, the DNA is TGCGCCAGCAGTCACCGGGACTGCTCCTACGAGCAGTACGTC.

V is TRBV2 and J is TRBJ1-6; tentative D call: TRBD1 (6 bases). V lost 6 bases and J 5 bases, leaving 11 bases between the germline ends. The germline V gene has CDR1 SNHLY and CDR2 FYNNEI. The CDR3 length is 14 residues. The CDR3: CASRRGLDNSPLHF. The DNA for the CDR3 is TGTGCCAGCAGGCGGGGGCTAGATAATTCACCCCTCCACTTT.

The chain links TRBV29-1 to TRBJ1-5; TRBD1 matches at 7 bases. V gave up 6 bases and J gave up 1 base; unmatched junction bases: 9. Germline CDR1 and CDR2: SQVTM and ANQGSEA. CDR3 size: 15 residues. The CDR3 region is CSVPGATGSNQPQHF. CDR3 nucleotides: TGCAGCGTCCCCGGGGCGACAGGGAGCAATCAGCCCCAGCATTTT.

The chain is built from TRBV10-3 and TRBJ2-1, with 9 bases identical to TRBD1. J lost 6 bases, V lost 6 bases, and 0 bases had no gene match. CDR3 length: 12 amino acids. Germline values: CDR1 ENHRY, CDR2 SYGVKD. CDR3 region: CAIRTGGNEQFF. Written as DNA, the CDR3 is TGTGCCATCAGGACAGGGGGCAATGAGCAGTTCTTC.

This clone was recorded once. The genes are TRBV19 and TRBJ2-3; 8 nucleotides match TRBD2. CDR1 is LNHDA, CDR2 SQIVND, per germline (reference sequence). The CDR3 consists of 15 residues. V trimming: 5 bases; J trimming: 0 bases; junction bases outside the gene matches: 4. The CDR3 DNA sequence: TGTGCCAGTAGTTCGGGGGGGACTAGCACAGATACGCAGTATTTT. Amino acids: CASSSGGTSTDTQYF.